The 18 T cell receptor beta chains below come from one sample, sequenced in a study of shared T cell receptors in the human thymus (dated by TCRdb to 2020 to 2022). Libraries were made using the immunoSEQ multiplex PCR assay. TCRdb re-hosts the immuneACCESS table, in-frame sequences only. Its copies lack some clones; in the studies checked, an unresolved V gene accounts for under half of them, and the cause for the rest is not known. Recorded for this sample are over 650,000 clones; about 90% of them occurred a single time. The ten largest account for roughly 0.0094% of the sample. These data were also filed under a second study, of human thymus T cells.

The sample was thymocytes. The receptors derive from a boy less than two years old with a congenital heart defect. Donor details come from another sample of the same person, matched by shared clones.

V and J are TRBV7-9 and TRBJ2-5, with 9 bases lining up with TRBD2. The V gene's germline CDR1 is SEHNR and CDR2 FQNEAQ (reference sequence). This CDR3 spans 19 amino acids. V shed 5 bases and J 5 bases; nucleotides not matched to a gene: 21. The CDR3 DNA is TGTGCCAGCAGCCCGAGCGTCGCAAGCGGGAGGTCCTTTCAGGAGACCCAGTACTTC. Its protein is CASSPSVASGRSFQETQYF.

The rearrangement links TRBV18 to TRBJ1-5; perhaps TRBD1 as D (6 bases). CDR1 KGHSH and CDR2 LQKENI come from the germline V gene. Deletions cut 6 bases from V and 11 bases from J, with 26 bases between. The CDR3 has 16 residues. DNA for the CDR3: TGTGCCAGCTCTCCTCCTAGAAGGGGGTTCCATTGGACCCAGCATTTT. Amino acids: CASSPPRRGFHWTQHF. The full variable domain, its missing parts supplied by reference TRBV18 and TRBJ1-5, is NAGVMQNPRHLVRRRGQEARLRCSPMKGHSHVYWYRQLPEEGLKFMVYLQKENIIDESGMPKERFSAEFPKEGPSILRIQQVVRGDSAAYFCASSPPRRGFHWTQHFGDGTRLSIL.

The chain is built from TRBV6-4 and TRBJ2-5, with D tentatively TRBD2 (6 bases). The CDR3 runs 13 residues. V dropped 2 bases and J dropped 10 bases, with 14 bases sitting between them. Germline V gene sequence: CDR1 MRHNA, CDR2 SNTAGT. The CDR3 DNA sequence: TGTGCCAGCAGTGACACGAGGGACTCTATCCAGTACTTC. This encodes CASSDTRDSIQYF.

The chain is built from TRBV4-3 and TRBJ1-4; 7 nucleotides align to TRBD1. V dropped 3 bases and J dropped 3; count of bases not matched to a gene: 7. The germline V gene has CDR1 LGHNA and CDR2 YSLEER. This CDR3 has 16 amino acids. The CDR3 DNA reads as TGCGCCAGCAGCCATAAACACAGGGGACCTAATGAAAAACTGTTTTTT. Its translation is CASSHKHRGPNEKLFF.

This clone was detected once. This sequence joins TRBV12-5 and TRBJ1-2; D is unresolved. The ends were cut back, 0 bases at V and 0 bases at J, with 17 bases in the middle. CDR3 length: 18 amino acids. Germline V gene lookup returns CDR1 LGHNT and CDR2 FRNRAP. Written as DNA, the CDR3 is TGTGCTAGTGGTTTGGTACTGGAGGGAAGGAGGTCTAACTATGGCTACACCTTC. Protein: CASGLVLEGRRSNYGYTF. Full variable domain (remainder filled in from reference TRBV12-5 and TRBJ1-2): DARVTQTPRHKVTEMGQEVTMRCQPILGHNTVFWYRQTMMQGLELLAYFRNRAPLDDSGMPKDRFSAEMPDATLATLKIQPSEPRDSAVYFCASGLVLEGRRSNYGYTFGSGTRLTVV.

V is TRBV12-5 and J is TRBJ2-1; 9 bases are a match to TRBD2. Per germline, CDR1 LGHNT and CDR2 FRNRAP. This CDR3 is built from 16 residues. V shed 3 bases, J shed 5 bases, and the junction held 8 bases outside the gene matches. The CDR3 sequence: CASGFPSGRRNNEQFF. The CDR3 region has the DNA TGTGCTAGTGGTTTCCCCAGCGGGAGGCGTAACAATGAGCAGTTCTTC.

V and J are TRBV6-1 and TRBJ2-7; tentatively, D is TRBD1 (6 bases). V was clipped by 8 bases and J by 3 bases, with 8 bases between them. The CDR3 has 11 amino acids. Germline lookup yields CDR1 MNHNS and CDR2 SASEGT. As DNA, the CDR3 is TGTGCCAGCGGACAGAGCTACGAGCAGTACTTC. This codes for CASGQSYEQYF.

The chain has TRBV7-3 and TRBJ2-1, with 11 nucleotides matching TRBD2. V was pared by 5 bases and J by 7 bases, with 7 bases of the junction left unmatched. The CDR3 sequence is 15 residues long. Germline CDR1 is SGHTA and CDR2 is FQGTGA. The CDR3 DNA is TGTGCCAGCAGCCCAATAGCGGGGGGGTTGAATGAGCAGTTCTTC. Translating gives CASSPIAGGLNEQFF.

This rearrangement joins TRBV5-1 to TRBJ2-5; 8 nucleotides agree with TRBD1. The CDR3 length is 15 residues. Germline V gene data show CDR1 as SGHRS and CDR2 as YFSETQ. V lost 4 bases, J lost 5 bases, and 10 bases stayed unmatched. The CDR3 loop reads CASSQAAGGRETQYF. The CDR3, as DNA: TGCGCCAGCAGCCAAGCCGCAGGGGGCCGTGAGACCCAGTACTTC.

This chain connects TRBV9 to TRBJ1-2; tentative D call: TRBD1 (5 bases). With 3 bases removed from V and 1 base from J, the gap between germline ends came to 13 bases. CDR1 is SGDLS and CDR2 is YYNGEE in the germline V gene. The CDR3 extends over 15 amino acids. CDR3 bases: TGTGCCAGCAGCGGACCCGGGAGGGGTAACTATGGCTACACCTTC. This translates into CASSGPGRGNYGYTF.

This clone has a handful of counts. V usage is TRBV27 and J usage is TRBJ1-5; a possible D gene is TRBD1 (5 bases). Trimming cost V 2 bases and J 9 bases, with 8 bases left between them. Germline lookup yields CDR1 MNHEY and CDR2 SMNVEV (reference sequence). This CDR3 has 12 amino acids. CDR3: CASSLGGGPQHF. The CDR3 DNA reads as TGTGCCAGCAGTTTAGGGGGGGGGCCCCAGCATTTT.

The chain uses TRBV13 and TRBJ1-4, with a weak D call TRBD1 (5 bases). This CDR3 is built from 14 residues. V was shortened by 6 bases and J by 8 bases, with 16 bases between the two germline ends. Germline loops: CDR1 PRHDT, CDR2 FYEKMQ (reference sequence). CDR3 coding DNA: TGTGCCAGCAGTAGCAGCAGGGCGCGGGAAAAACTGTTTTTT. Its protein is CASSSSRAREKLFF.

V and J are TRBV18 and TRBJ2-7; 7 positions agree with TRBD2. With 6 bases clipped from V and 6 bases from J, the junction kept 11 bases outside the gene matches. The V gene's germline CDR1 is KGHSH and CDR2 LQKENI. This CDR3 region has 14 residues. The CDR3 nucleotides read TGTGCCAGCTCCCAAACTAGCGCCAAGGTCGAGCAGTACTTC. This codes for CASSQTSAKVEQYF.

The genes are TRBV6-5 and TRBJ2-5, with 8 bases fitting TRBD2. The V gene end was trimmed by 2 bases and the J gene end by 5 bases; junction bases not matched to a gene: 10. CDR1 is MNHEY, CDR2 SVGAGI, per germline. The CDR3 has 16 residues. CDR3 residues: CASSYLSRREDETQYF. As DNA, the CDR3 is TGTGCCAGCAGTTACCTATCCCGGCGGGAGGATGAGACCCAGTACTTC.

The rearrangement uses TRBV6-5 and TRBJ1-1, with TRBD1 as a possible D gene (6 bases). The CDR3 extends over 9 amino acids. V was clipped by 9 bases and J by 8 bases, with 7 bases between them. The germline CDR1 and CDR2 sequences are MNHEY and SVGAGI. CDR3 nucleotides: TGTGCCAGTGACAGGGAAGCTTTCTTT. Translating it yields CASDREAFF.

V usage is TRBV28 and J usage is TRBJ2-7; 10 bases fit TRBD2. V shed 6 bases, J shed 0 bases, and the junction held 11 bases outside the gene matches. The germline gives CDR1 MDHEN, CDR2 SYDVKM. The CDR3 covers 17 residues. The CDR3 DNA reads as TGTGCCAGCAGGGACGGACTAGCGGACTTTAGCTCCTACGAGCAGTACTTC. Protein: CASRDGLADFSSYEQYF.

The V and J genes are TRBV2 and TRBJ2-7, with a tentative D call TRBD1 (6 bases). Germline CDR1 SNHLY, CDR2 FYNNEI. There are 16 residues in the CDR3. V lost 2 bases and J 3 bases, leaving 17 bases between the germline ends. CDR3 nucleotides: TGTGCCAGCAGTGAATTGGACAGAAAGAGACTCTACGAGCAGTACTTC. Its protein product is CASSELDRKRLYEQYF.

The CDR3 nucleotides are TGTGCCAGCAGCTATCGGAACTATGGCTACACCTTC. Its protein product is CASSYRNYGYTF. The chain couples TRBV7-6 to TRBJ1-2; D remains ambiguous. Deletions cut 4 bases from V and 2 bases from J, with 5 bases between. The germline V gene has CDR1 SGHVS and CDR2 FNYEAQ. The CDR3 spans 12 residues.